The 21 T cell receptor beta chains listed next were all sequenced from one sample in a study of blood T cell repertoires in COVID-19 (dated by TCRdb to between 2020 and 2021). Library prep was done by the immunoSEQ multiplex PCR assay. TCRdb's version of the immuneACCESS table is confined to in-frame rearrangements and falls short of the full clone set. An unresolved V gene accounts for under half of the shortfall where checked; the remainder is of unknown origin. This sample holds roughly 240,000 clones; around 80% were observed only once. Approximately 1.9% of the sample goes to the ten largest clones. The sample comprised peripheral blood. Receptors were obtained from a woman older than 75 with acute or convalescent COVID-19.

The V gene is TRBV5-1, the J gene TRBJ1-4, with a tentative D call TRBD1 (6 bases). The CDR3 covers 15 residues. Germline CDR1 is SGHRS and CDR2 is YFSETQ. Trimming took 0 bases from V and 7 from J, leaving 13 bases between them. The CDR3 is CASSLATGNTEKLFF. The CDR3 DNA reads as TGCGCCAGCAGCTTGGCCACAGGGAATACTGAAAAACTGTTTTTT.

The table lists this clone with a few counts. The same CDR3 also results from other DNA sequences found in this sample. This sequence joins TRBV7-2 and TRBJ2-5, with 8 bases identical to TRBD2. The V and J ends lost 0 bases and 5 bases, in that order; junction bases with no gene match: 2. Germline CDR1 is SGHTA and CDR2 is FQGNSA. This CDR3 is built from 14 residues. CDR3 nucleotide sequence: TGTGCCAGCAGCTTAGCAGGCGGGGGGGAGACCCAGTACTTC. Protein sequence: CASSLAGGGETQYF.

The V call is TRBV7-7, the J call TRBJ2-5; 12 nucleotides agree with TRBD2. Germline CDR1 SSHAT, CDR2 FNYEAQ (reference sequence). The CDR3 runs 19 residues. Trimming took 5 bases from V and 2 from J; bases not matched to a gene: 15. This CDR3 is CASSPRGHYGLAGQETQYF. The CDR3 bases are TGTGCCAGCAGCCCCAGGGGGCACTACGGACTAGCGGGGCAAGAGACCCAGTACTTC.

The chain is built from TRBV6-2 or TRBV6-3 and TRBJ2-1, with D uncertain. The CDR3 is 15 residues long. Germline values: CDR1 MNHEY, CDR2 SVGEGT. Trimming cost V 4 bases and J 5 bases, with 15 bases left between them. CDR3 in amino acids: CASSSILGRNNEQFF. CDR3 sequence (DNA): TGTGCCAGCAGTTCCATCTTGGGCAGGAACAATGAGCAGTTCTTC.

This clone was observed a few times. CDR3 sequence (DNA): TGCGCCAGCAGCCAAGCATTCGGGACAGGGGGCAGAACTGAAGCTTTCTTT. It codes for CASSQAFGTGGRTEAFF. The V and J genes are TRBV4-1 and TRBJ1-1; 12 nucleotides match TRBD1. The germline V gene has CDR1 MGHRA and CDR2 YSYEKL. This CDR3 has 17 residues. The ends lost 1 base at V and 5 bases at J; junction bases unmatched: 8.

The chain links TRBV28 to TRBJ1-3, with 7 bases lining up with TRBD1. CDR1 is MDHEN and CDR2 is SYDVKM in the germline V gene. This CDR3 has 13 residues. Losses at the gene ends were 10 bases for V and 4 bases for J; bases not matched to a gene: 7. The CDR3, as DNA: TGTGCCACCCAGGGGGGTTTAGGAAACACCATATATTTT. Translating gives CATQGGLGNTIYF.

The chain recombines TRBV19 with TRBJ2-5, with a possible D match to TRBD2 (6 bases). Trimming shortened V by 5 bases and J by 10 bases, and 23 bases separated the two germline ends. The CDR3 contains 15 residues. The germline CDR1 and CDR2 sequences are LNHDA and SQIVND (reference sequence). CDR3 sequence (DNA): TGTGCCAGTAGTTTTGCGGGAAAGGGGCAGGGTATCCAGTACTTC. It specifies CASSFAGKGQGIQYF.

The rearrangement links TRBV28 to TRBJ2-7; TRBD2 matches 10 bases. The CDR3 has 14 residues. Trimming took 5 bases from V and 1 from J; bases not matched to a gene: 2. In germline, CDR1 is MDHEN, CDR2 SYDVKM. CDR3 region: CASSTAGGSYEQYF. DNA of the CDR3: TGTGCCAGCAGTACAGCGGGAGGGTCCTACGAGCAGTACTTC.

J is TRBJ2-1 and V is TRBV4-1; the D gene is possibly TRBD1 (5 bases). The CDR3 is made up of 16 amino acids. Germline CDR1 reads MGHRA; CDR2 reads YSYEKL. The germline V and J ends were trimmed by 0 bases and 0 bases, with 9 bases remaining between them. DNA of the CDR3: TGCGCCAGCAGCCAAGAACAGGTCCACTCCTACAATGAGCAGTTCTTC. Its translation is CASSQEQVHSYNEQFF.

The chain employs TRBV11-2 and TRBJ1-1; perhaps TRBD1 as D (5 bases). Germline V gene sequence: CDR1 SGHAT, CDR2 FQNNGV. V was trimmed by 1 base and J by 1 base, leaving 10 bases between them. This CDR3 is built from 15 residues. This chain's CDR3 is CASSLAGDQNTEAFF. The DNA for the CDR3 is TGTGCCAGCAGCTTAGCGGGGGACCAGAACACTGAAGCTTTCTTT.

The CDR3 bases are TGTGCCAGCTCACCCGGACAGGTTCAAGGAAACACTGAAGCTTTCTTT. This encodes CASSPGQVQGNTEAFF. The V call is TRBV18, the J call TRBJ1-1; 7 bases are a match to TRBD1. CDR3 length equals 16 residues. V dropped 3 bases and J dropped 2; count of bases not matched to a gene: 9. Germline CDR1 is KGHSH and CDR2 is LQKENI.

The chain recombines TRBV6-2 or TRBV6-3 with TRBJ2-3; a weak D match, TRBD2 (5 bases). Germline CDR1 and CDR2: MNHEY and SVGEGT. V was shortened by 5 bases and J by 1 base, with 13 bases between the two germline ends. CDR3 length equals 15 residues. The CDR3 here is CASSTVARGTDTQYF. CDR3 in DNA: TGTGCCAGCAGTACCGTTGCGAGGGGCACAGATACGCAGTATTTT.

This chain uses TRBV5-1 with TRBJ2-3; the D gene is possibly TRBD2 (6 bases). There are 13 residues in the CDR3. V dropped 1 base and J dropped 5 bases, with 8 bases sitting between them. CDR1 is SGHRS, CDR2 YFSETQ, per germline. CDR3 in DNA: TGCGCCAGCAGCTTGTCGGGAGTAGATACGCAGTATTTT. It translates to CASSLSGVDTQYF.

J is TRBJ1-3 and V is TRBV9; 8 bases agree with TRBD1. CDR1 is SGDLS, CDR2 YYNGEE, per germline. V trimming: 3 bases; J trimming: 0 bases; junction bases outside the gene matches: 5. The CDR3 totals 16 residues. The CDR3 DNA reads TGTGCCAGCAGCGGACCGGACAGGGACTCTGGAAACACCATATATTTT. Its protein product is CASSGPDRDSGNTIYF.

The genes are TRBV28 and TRBJ1-6, with 7 bases fitting TRBD1. The V segment lost 6 bases and the J segment 7 bases; nucleotides outside the gene matches: 12. This CDR3 contains 16 residues. CDR1 and CDR2 from the germline V gene are MDHEN and SYDVKM. For the CDR3, the DNA is TGTGCCAGCAGAACCCTCCCCGGACAGGAAAATTCACCCCTCCACTTT. Translation gives CASRTLPGQENSPLHF.

The rearrangement links TRBV29-1 to TRBJ1-2; D is unclear. The CDR3 covers 12 residues. Per the germline V gene, CDR1 is SQVTM and CDR2 is ANQGSEA. The CDR3 here is CTTGRGNYGYTF. In DNA form, the CDR3 reads TGCACCACCGGGCGGGGTAACTATGGCTACACCTTC.

The chain employs TRBV6-5 and TRBJ2-1; TRBD2 aligns across 10 bases. V dropped 7 bases and J dropped 4; count of bases not matched to a gene: 4. Germline values: CDR1 MNHEY, CDR2 SVGAGI. This CDR3 contains 14 residues. This CDR3 is CASMSGRDYNEQFF. CDR3 DNA: TGTGCCAGCATGAGCGGGAGGGATTACAATGAGCAGTTCTTC.

The rearrangement uses TRBV5-4 and TRBJ1-2; 9 nucleotides line up with TRBD1. CDR1 is SGHNT, CDR2 YYREEE, per germline (reference sequence). Germline trimming cut 2 bases from V and 8 bases from J; bases unmatched to any gene: 7. CDR3 length: 14 residues. The CDR3 loop reads CASSLTGTGRGYTF. The CDR3 nucleotides read TGTGCCAGCAGCTTAACCGGGACAGGGAGAGGCTACACCTTC.

As for this clone: The same CDR3 arises from other DNA sequences in this sample as well. The rearrangement uses TRBV18 and TRBJ2-7, with 9 bases aligning to TRBD1. J was trimmed by 2 bases and V by 3 bases; bases with no gene match: 2. The CDR3 sequence is 14 residues long. The germline V gene encodes CDR1 KGHSH and CDR2 LQKENI. The DNA of the CDR3 is TGTGCCAGCTCACCTGGACAGGGGCCCTACGAGCAGTACTTC. It translates to CASSPGQGPYEQYF.

The chain employs TRBV18 and TRBJ1-1, with 8 bases lining up with TRBD1. The ends lost 3 bases at V and 1 base at J; junction bases unmatched: 4. The germline CDR1 and CDR2 sequences are KGHSH and LQKENI. The CDR3 covers 15 residues. The CDR3 nucleotides read TGTGCCAGCTCACCTCAGACAGGGGCGAACACTGAAGCTTTCTTT. This translates into CASSPQTGANTEAFF.

The V and J genes are TRBV19 and TRBJ2-3; 8 nucleotides match TRBD2. The V segment lost 6 bases and the J segment 0 bases; nucleotides outside the gene matches: 2. The CDR3 totals 14 residues. Germline lookup yields CDR1 LNHDA and CDR2 SQIVND (reference sequence). For the CDR3, the DNA is TGTGCCAGTAGCACTAGCGGTAGCACAGATACGCAGTATTTT. Its protein product is CASSTSGSTDTQYF.